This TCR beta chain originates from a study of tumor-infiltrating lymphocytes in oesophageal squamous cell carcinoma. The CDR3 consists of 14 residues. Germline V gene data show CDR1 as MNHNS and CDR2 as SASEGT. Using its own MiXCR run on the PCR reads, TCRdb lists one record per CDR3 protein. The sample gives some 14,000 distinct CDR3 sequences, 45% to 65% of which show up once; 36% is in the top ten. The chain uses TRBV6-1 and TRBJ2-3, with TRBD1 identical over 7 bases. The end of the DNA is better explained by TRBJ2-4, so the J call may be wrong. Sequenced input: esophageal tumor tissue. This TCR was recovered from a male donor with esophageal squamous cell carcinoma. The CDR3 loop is CASSETGRENIQYF. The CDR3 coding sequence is TGTGCCAGTAGCGAGACAGGGCGCGAAAACATTCAGTACTTC.